A single sample gave rise to the 3 T cell receptor beta chains below, sequenced in a study of OX40 agonist ivuxolimab in advanced cancers. Some clones are missing from TCRdb's copy, which holds only in-frame ones; the method was immunoSEQ multiplex PCR. The sample contains just over 60,000 clones, about nine tenths of which appear only once. The sequencing here drew on CD4+ or CD8+ T cells sorted from blood, taken in a trial of the OX40 agonist ivuxolimab. These receptors were taken from an adult with an advanced solid tumor such as melanoma, head and neck, liver or kidney cancer.

The chain employs TRBV6-1 and TRBJ2-1; 9 nucleotides match TRBD1. Germline V gives CDR1 MNHNS, CDR2 SASEGT. The junction had 7 bases not matched to a gene; V was cut back by 6 bases and J by 7 bases. The CDR3 totals 14 residues. DNA of the CDR3: TGTGCCAGCAGAGGGACAGGGTTACGGAATGAGCAGTTCTTC. Protein: CASRGTGLRNEQFF.

The chain combines TRBV7-3 with TRBJ2-2; 10 bases agree with TRBD1. V dropped 4 bases and J dropped 7; count of bases not matched to a gene: 9. CDR3 length equals 16 residues. Germline CDR1 reads SGHTA; CDR2 reads FQGTGA. CDR3 amino acids: CASSSPDRGLVGELFF. The CDR3 DNA sequence: TGTGCCAGCAGCTCACCTGACAGGGGGCTCGTCGGGGAGCTGTTTTTT.

V usage is TRBV7-3 and J usage is TRBJ2-7, with TRBD1 identical over 7 bases. CDR1 and CDR2 (germline): SGHTA, FQGTGA. This CDR3 spans 14 amino acids. The V and J ends lost 4 bases and 2 bases, in that order; junction bases with no gene match: 5. CDR3 region: CASSSRQGPYEQYF. The CDR3 DNA follows: TGTGCCAGCAGCTCACGACAGGGACCCTACGAGCAGTACTTC.